Detailed here is one T cell receptor (beta chain). Generated by immunoSEQ multiplex PCR, the TCRdb table keeps only in-frame clones and is missing some. The sample holds approximately 160,000 clones, more than 90% seen once. Germline CDR1 reads PRHDT; CDR2 reads FYEKMQ (reference sequence). V dropped 4 bases and J dropped 8; count of bases not matched to a gene: 8. The CDR3 covers 14 residues. The data were taken from a study of control samples from healthy donors and cancer patients. What was sequenced was blood. The genes are TRBV13 and TRBJ2-4; TRBD2 agrees at 7 bases. This TCR came from a woman in her forties in good health. The CDR3 region is CASSSREGSDIQYF. CDR3 bases: TGTGCCAGCAGCTCGAGGGAGGGGTCGGACATTCAGTACTTC.